These T cell receptor beta chains were read from a single sample in a study of blood T cell repertoires in COVID-19. Profiled with immunoSEQ multiplex PCR; TCRdb holds only in-frame clones, not every one. The sample holds roughly 400,000 clones; approximately 91% are singletons and the top ten take 1.4%. Sequencing input: PBMCs or T cells enriched from blood (not recorded which). Receptor source: a woman aged 18-30 years who had been exposed to COVID-19. Each CDR3 is given with its conserved first and last residue. Each record gives: D gene, J gene, V gene, clone size, CDR3 DNA, CDR3 protein. The D gene is left open where the match is weak. Where a row states a size, it is once, few, many or the class of an expanded clone; other rows omit it.

- | TRBJ2-7 | TRBV7-9 | - | TGTGCCAGCAGCTTAGCGCCGAGTATCGCCTACGAGCAGTACTTC | CASSLAPSIAYEQYF
- | TRBJ1-1 | TRBV5-1 | - | TGCGCCAGCAGCTTGGAGCGTGGGAACACTGAAGCTTTCTTT | CASSLERGNTEAFF
- | TRBJ1-5 | TRBV7-2 | - | TGTGCCAGCAGCTTAGAGGGGTGGAATCAGCCCCAGCATTTT | CASSLEGWNQPQHF
- | TRBJ2-5 | TRBV14 | - | TGTGCCAGCAGCCCCCGAATAGCGCTCGATGAGACCCAGTACTTC | CASSPRIALDETQYF
- | TRBJ2-7 | TRBV25-1 | - | TGTGCCAGCAGTATACAGGGTTCCTACGAGCAGTACTTC | CASSIQGSYEQYF
TRBD1 | TRBJ1-4 | TRBV7-2 | - | TGTGCCAGCACCCAGGACAGGGGGCATGAAAAACTGTTTTTT | CASTQDRGHEKLFF
TRBD1 | TRBJ1-5 | TRBV28 | - | TGTGCCAGCATCAAACAGGGGGTCGGCAATCAGCCCCAGCATTTT | CASIKQGVGNQPQHF
TRBD2 | TRBJ2-3 | TRBV7-2 | once | TGTGCCAGCAGCCTCGTTGGGACTAGCGGGAGTGGCACAGATACGCAGTATTTT | CASSLVGTSGSGTDTQYF
TRBD2 | TRBJ2-1 | TRBV28 | - | TGTGCCAGCAGCCCTGATCTGGCGGGGGGGCGCGGTGAGCAGTTCTTC | CASSPDLAGGRGEQFF
- | TRBJ2-3 | TRBV18 | - | TGTGCCAGCTCACCCAGGGGCAGTAGCACAGATACGCAGTATTTT | CASSPRGSSTDTQYF
TRBD1 | TRBJ1-2 | TRBV18 | - | TGTGCCAGCTCACCGGGAACAGGGGGTCTGAACTATGGCTACACCTTC | CASSPGTGGLNYGYTF
TRBD1 | TRBJ1-2 | TRBV29-1 | once | TGCAGCGTCCGACACGGGACAGCCTATGGCTACACCTTC | CSVRHGTAYGYTF
- | TRBJ1-2 | TRBV7-2 | - | TGTGCCAGCAGCTTACCGATAGTCTATGGCTACACCTTC | CASSLPIVYGYTF
TRBD1 | TRBJ1-2 | TRBV27 | - | TGTGCCAGCAGTTCGATGGACAGGGGAGGCTACACCTTC | CASSSMDRGGYTF